This T cell receptor (beta chain) comes out of a study of blood T cell repertoires in COVID-19. In the study overall: COVID-19 samples collected from the United States, Italy and Spain covered acute and convalescent phases. T cells, B-cell-depleted T cells, or PBMCs supplied cDNA or gDNA.

Cohorts were based on clinical histories the participants reported. Per the original data handling: Counts of nucleated cells, estimated from reference gene primer amplification, were obtained. The protocol was immunoSEQ multiplex PCR, while the TCRdb copy is restricted to in-frame clones and leaves out a portion. V and J calls and clone size are those listed in that table; D and trimming were worked out from the DNA. The sample holds about 200,000 clones, approximately 88% seen once. The CDR3 consists of 14 residues. The V and J ends lost 4 bases and 7 bases respectively, with 16 bases between them. Germline V lookup: CDR1 ENHRY, CDR2 SYGVKD.

The chain links TRBV10-3 to TRBJ1-2; D gene ambiguous. Input material: PBMCs or T cells enriched from blood (not recorded which). The sequence derives from a woman in her late teens or twenties who had recovered from COVID-19. Written as DNA, the CDR3 is TGTGCCATCAGTGCCGAAAGGGAGAACGCTGGCTACACCTTC. Protein: CAISAERENAGYTF.